Each of the 28 T cell receptor beta chains below was sequenced from the same sample in a study of vaccination and CD4 T cells after COVID-19. Indicated time point: late sampling 161 to 241 days after vaccination in three convalescent patients. Using its own MiXCR run on the PCR reads, TCRdb lists one record per CDR3 protein. The repertoire has more than 25,000 distinct CDR3 sequences, more than 40% of them found once; the top ten carry 5.5% to 7.5%. The specimen comprised CD4+ T cells from blood, sampled about 7 months after SARS-CoV-2 vaccination. All receptors derive from a human donor who had recovered from COVID-19.

The gene calls are TRBV27 and TRBJ1-5; possible D gene TRBD1, 6 bases. Trimming removed 7 bases at V and 5 bases at J, with 15 bases between. Germline lookup yields CDR1 MNHEY and CDR2 SMNVEV (reference sequence). The CDR3 runs 14 residues. The CDR3 loop reads CASNPGQSDQPQHF. The CDR3 DNA sequence: TGTGCCAGCAACCCCGGACAGTCCGATCAGCCCCAGCATTTT.

This clonotype has more than one count but fewer than ten. The DNA for the CDR3 is TGTGCCAGCAGTTTAAAACCCCGGACAGATATCTATGGCTACACCTTC. Its translation is CASSLKPRTDIYGYTF. This chain joins TRBV27 and TRBJ1-2; possibly TRBD1 for D (6 bases). V was trimmed by 2 bases and J by 4 bases, leaving 17 bases between them. The CDR3 length is 16 residues. The V gene's germline CDR1 is MNHEY and CDR2 SMNVEV (reference sequence).

V and J are TRBV19 and TRBJ2-1, with 7 bases fitting TRBD2. V shed 6 bases, J shed 0 bases, and the junction held 5 bases outside the gene matches. The germline gives CDR1 LNHDA, CDR2 SQIVND (reference sequence). This CDR3 comprises 15 residues. CDR3 loop: CASREGGSSYNEQFF. The CDR3 DNA is TGTGCCAGTAGAGAAGGCGGGAGCTCCTACAATGAGCAGTTCTTC. The whole variable domain, remainder taken from reference TRBV19 and TRBJ2-1, is DGGITQSPKYLFRKEGQNVTLSCEQNLNHDAMYWYRQDPGQGLRLIYYSQIVNDFQKGDIAEGYSVSREKKESFPLTVTSAQKNPTAFYLCASREGGSSYNEQFFGPGTRLTVL.

This clonotype was found a few times. V is TRBV6-1 and J is TRBJ2-3, with D perhaps TRBD2 (6 bases). Per germline, CDR1 MNHNS and CDR2 SASEGT. The CDR3 runs 14 residues. V was shortened by 5 bases and J by 0 bases, with 9 bases between the two germline ends. For the CDR3, the DNA is TGTGCCAGCAGTCGGGACTTCAGCACAGATACGCAGTATTTT. This encodes CASSRDFSTDTQYF.

This chain connects TRBV7-3 to TRBJ2-1; 12 bases align to TRBD2. Germline CDR1 reads SGHTA; CDR2 reads FQGTGA. The J segment lost 4 bases and the V segment lost 5 bases, leaving 12 bases of the junction unmatched. The CDR3 length is 18 residues. The CDR3 here is CASSGWTSGDQEYNEQFF. For the CDR3, the DNA is TGTGCCAGCAGCGGATGGACTAGCGGGGATCAGGAGTACAATGAGCAGTTCTTC.

The chain joins TRBV7-9 to TRBJ1-5; D not certain. The germline V gene has CDR1 SEHNR and CDR2 FQNEAQ (reference sequence). This CDR3 contains 13 residues. V was trimmed by 5 bases and J by 4 bases, leaving 9 bases between them. CDR3 nucleotide sequence: TGTGCCAGCAGCATCACAGAAAATCAGCCCCAGCATTTT. Translation gives CASSITENQPQHF. Filled out from reference TRBV7-9 and TRBJ1-5, the complete variable domain reads DTGVSQNPRHKITKRGQNVTFRCDPISEHNRLYWYRQTLGQGPEFLTYFQNEAQLEKSRLLSDRFSAERPKGSFSTLEIQRTEQGDSAMYLCASSITENQPQHFGDGTRLSIL.

J is TRBJ2-1 and V is TRBV10-3; D possibly matches TRBD1 or TRBD2 (6 bases each). CDR1 ENHRY and CDR2 SYGVKD come from the germline V gene. The ends were cut back, 4 bases at V and 7 bases at J, with 14 bases in the middle. The CDR3 has 14 residues. Written as DNA, the CDR3 is TGTGCCATCAGTGCCCGGGGGCAGGTAAATGAGCAGTTCTTC. Encoded protein: CAISARGQVNEQFF.

This clonotype was picked up a small number of times. The chain is built from TRBV6-1 and TRBJ2-7; D is tentatively TRBD1 or TRBD2 (5 bases each). CDR1 and CDR2 from the germline V gene are MNHNS and SASEGT. V was cut by 6 bases and J by 2 bases, with 17 bases left in between. This CDR3 has 15 amino acids. The CDR3 DNA reads as TGTGCCAGCAGACCTTTGGGGGAAGGGGCCTACGAGCAGTACTTC. This encodes CASRPLGEGAYEQYF.

In DNA form, the CDR3 reads TGTGCCAGCAGTCGAAGCCGGGCAGGTAAAAGCAATCAGCCCCAGCATTTT. Protein sequence: CASSRSRAGKSNQPQHF. V gene TRBV2 combines with J gene TRBJ1-5; D is uncertain. The CDR3 covers 17 residues. V lost 5 bases to trimming and J lost 1 base, with 18 bases between them. Germline V gene data show CDR1 as SNHLY and CDR2 as FYNNEI. The full variable domain, its missing parts supplied by reference TRBV2 and TRBJ1-5, is EPEVTQTPSHQVTQMGQEVILRCVPISNHLYFYWYRQILGQKVEFLVSFYNNEISEKSEIFDDQFSVERPDGSNFTLKIRSTKLEDSAMYFCASSRSRAGKSNQPQHFGDGTRLSIL.

This clonotype turned up a few times. The chain employs TRBV20-1 and TRBJ2-6, with D unresolved. The CDR3 extends over 15 amino acids. V lost 4 bases, J lost 0 bases, and 10 bases lay in between. Germline V CDR1 and CDR2: DFQATT, SNEGSKA (reference sequence). The CDR3 sequence: CSATVSNSGANVLTF. CDR3 DNA: TGCAGTGCTACCGTTAGTAACTCTGGGGCCAACGTCCTGACTTTC.

This clonotype has just a few counts. V and J are TRBV27 and TRBJ1-5, with D perhaps TRBD1 (5 bases). This CDR3 has 19 residues. The germline V gene has CDR1 MNHEY and CDR2 SMNVEV (reference sequence). The V end lost 6 bases, the J end lost 0 bases, and 24 bases lay between the germline ends. The CDR3 nucleotides read TGTGCCAGCAGCCCAACCAGGGACCGCAGGCCTTATAGCAATCAGCCCCAGCATTTT. It yields the protein CASSPTRDRRPYSNQPQHF.

V usage is TRBV7-2 and J usage is TRBJ2-3; 12 bases fit TRBD2. J lost 3 bases, V lost 0 bases, and 1 base had no gene match. From germline, CDR1 is SGHTA and CDR2 FQGNSA. CDR3 size: 16 residues. CDR3 DNA sequence: TGTGCCAGCAGCTTAGCGCTAGCGGGAGGGACAGATACGCAGTATTTT. As protein: CASSLALAGGTDTQYF.

The V call is TRBV20-1, the J call TRBJ1-1; 8 bases map to TRBD1. Germline V lookup: CDR1 DFQATT, CDR2 SNEGSKA (reference sequence). The CDR3 is 14 residues long. V trimming: 5 bases; J trimming: 4 bases; junction bases outside the gene matches: 9. This CDR3 reads CSASHRQGSTEAFF. The CDR3 DNA sequence: TGCAGTGCTTCACATAGACAGGGGAGCACTGAAGCTTTCTTT.

This clonotype was seen a few times. The V call is TRBV20-1, the J call TRBJ2-2, with TRBD2 as a possible D gene (5 bases). Between the trimmed V and J ends, which lost 0 bases and 4 bases, there was a span of 9 bases. The CDR3 has 14 amino acids. CDR1 is DFQATT, CDR2 SNEGSKA, per germline (reference sequence). CDR3 protein: CSARDLAGTGELFF. For the CDR3, the DNA is TGCAGTGCTAGAGATCTGGCGGGCACCGGGGAGCTGTTTTTT.

The chain is built from TRBV6-2 or TRBV6-3 and TRBJ2-1; 7 nucleotides line up with TRBD1. CDR1 is MNHEY and CDR2 is SVGEGT in the germline V gene. The CDR3 runs 16 residues. Germline trimming cut 1 base from V and 4 bases from J; bases unmatched to any gene: 7. The CDR3 loop reads CASSYYGDRTYNEQFF. The DNA of the CDR3 is TGTGCCAGCAGTTACTACGGGGACAGAACTTACAATGAGCAGTTCTTC.

This clonotype was picked up one time. The genes are TRBV2 and TRBJ2-4, with D possibly being TRBD2 (6 bases). The CDR3 totals 13 residues. The V gene's germline CDR1 is SNHLY and CDR2 FYNNEI. The germline V and J ends were trimmed by 7 bases and 3 bases, with 10 bases remaining between them. CDR3 residues: CASNPDYKNIQYF. DNA of the CDR3: TGTGCCAGCAACCCGGACTACAAAAACATTCAGTACTTC.

The genes are TRBV19 and TRBJ2-2; TRBD1 matches 8 bases. The CDR3 has 15 amino acids. Germline V CDR1 and CDR2: LNHDA, SQIVND (reference sequence). V shed 3 bases and J 4 bases; nucleotides not matched to a gene: 4. CDR3 region: CASSIGTGGTGELFF. Written as DNA, the CDR3 is TGTGCCAGTAGTATTGGGACAGGAGGCACCGGGGAGCTGTTTTTT.

This clonotype occurred a few times. The J gene is TRBJ2-5, the V gene TRBV6-1; TRBD1 might be the D (6 bases). The CDR3 covers 13 residues. V lost 6 bases and J 5 bases, leaving 13 bases between the germline ends. Germline-derived CDR1 and CDR2 are MNHNS and SASEGT. The CDR3 DNA reads TGTGCCAGCAGCGCCAAAGACAGGGAGACCCAGTACTTC. It specifies CASSAKDRETQYF.

By sample fraction, this clonotype is medium-sized. The chain combines TRBV20-1 with TRBJ1-5; a possible D gene is TRBD1 (5 bases). V was cut by 3 bases and J by 7 bases, with 13 bases left in between. Germline CDR1 and CDR2: DFQATT and SNEGSKA (reference sequence). CDR3 size: 13 residues. The CDR3 protein is CSARGRESQPQHF. CDR3 sequence (DNA): TGCAGTGCTAGGGGCAGGGAAAGCCAGCCCCAGCATTTT.

The rearrangement links TRBV7-9 to TRBJ2-1; 11 bases are shared with TRBD2. This CDR3 spans 18 amino acids. V was clipped by 0 bases and J by 5 bases; unmatched bases: 9. Germline lookup yields CDR1 SEHNR and CDR2 FQNEAQ (reference sequence). CDR3 in amino acids: CASSLARLAGGRNNEQFF. The CDR3 DNA reads TGTGCCAGCAGCTTAGCGCGGCTAGCGGGAGGCCGCAACAATGAGCAGTTCTTC.

This clonotype was observed a few times. The chain joins TRBV20-1 to TRBJ1-2; maybe TRBD1 (5 bases). The CDR3 totals 16 residues. From germline, CDR1 is DFQATT and CDR2 SNEGSKA (reference sequence). Trimming left V 3 bases short and J 8 bases short, with 25 bases between. CDR3 amino acids: CSASSYGLTQGGGYTF. In DNA, the CDR3 is TGCAGTGCTAGCAGCTATGGTCTAACGCAGGGAGGGGGCTACACCTTC.

This clonotype was seen a handful of times. The chain has TRBV27 and TRBJ1-5; D is perhaps TRBD1 (5 bases). This CDR3 is built from 14 residues. V gave up 6 bases and J gave up 6 bases, with 15 bases separating them. Germline V gene lookup returns CDR1 MNHEY and CDR2 SMNVEV (reference sequence). The CDR3 sequence: CASSPGPGRQPQHF. CDR3 nucleotides: TGTGCCAGCAGCCCCGGACCAGGGCGTCAGCCCCAGCATTTT.

The chain carries TRBV15 and TRBJ2-3; no reliable D call. Deletions cut 2 bases from V and 0 bases from J, with 3 bases between. CDR1 is LNHNV, CDR2 YYDKDF, per germline (reference sequence). This CDR3 is built from 13 residues. CDR3 DNA sequence: TGTGCCACCAGCAGACGGAGCACAGATACGCAGTATTTT. Translating it yields CATSRRSTDTQYF.

The genes are TRBV7-2 and TRBJ2-5; 7 nucleotides align to TRBD2. The germline V gene encodes CDR1 SGHTA and CDR2 FQGNSA. After removal of 5 bases from V and 2 bases from J, the junction contained 8 bases not matched to a gene. The CDR3 runs to 15 residues. CDR3 sequence: CASSGAGTKQETQYF. CDR3 coding DNA: TGTGCCAGCAGCGGAGCGGGAACAAAACAAGAGACCCAGTACTTC.

The chain recombines TRBV28 with TRBJ2-1; 11 bases are shared with TRBD2. The CDR3 contains 14 residues. Germline CDR1 is MDHEN and CDR2 is SYDVKM. Losses at the gene ends were 10 bases for V and 4 bases for J; bases not matched to a gene: 6. The CDR3 here is CATIAGGVYNEQFF. In DNA, the CDR3 is TGTGCCACCATAGCGGGAGGGGTATACAATGAGCAGTTCTTC.

This clonotype was counted between two and nine times. J is TRBJ2-2 and V is TRBV20-1; 9 bases are a match to TRBD2. The CDR3 totals 12 residues. Germline V gives CDR1 DFQATT, CDR2 SNEGSKA (reference sequence). Losses at the gene ends were 7 bases for V and 3 bases for J; bases not matched to a gene: 0. The CDR3 sequence: CSGTSDTGELFF. The CDR3 DNA reads as TGCAGTGGGACTAGCGACACCGGGGAGCTGTTTTTT.

This clonotype was seen only a few times. This chain connects TRBV27 to TRBJ2-3; TRBD2 agrees at 7 bases. From germline, CDR1 is MNHEY and CDR2 SMNVEV (reference sequence). This CDR3 region has 13 residues. After removal of 7 bases from V and 6 bases from J, the junction contained 7 bases not matched to a gene. In DNA form, the CDR3 reads TGTGCCAGCACTTTTCAGGGAGGGGATACGCAGTATTTT. Encoded protein: CASTFQGGDTQYF.

This clonotype was observed a few times. V and J are TRBV27 and TRBJ2-1; no clear D. CDR3 length equals 13 residues. Trimming shortened V by 6 bases and J by 1 base, and 7 bases separated the two germline ends. Per germline, CDR1 MNHEY and CDR2 SMNVEV (reference sequence). This chain's CDR3 is CASSLSSYNEQFF. CDR3 bases: TGTGCCAGCAGCTTAAGTTCCTACAATGAGCAGTTCTTC.